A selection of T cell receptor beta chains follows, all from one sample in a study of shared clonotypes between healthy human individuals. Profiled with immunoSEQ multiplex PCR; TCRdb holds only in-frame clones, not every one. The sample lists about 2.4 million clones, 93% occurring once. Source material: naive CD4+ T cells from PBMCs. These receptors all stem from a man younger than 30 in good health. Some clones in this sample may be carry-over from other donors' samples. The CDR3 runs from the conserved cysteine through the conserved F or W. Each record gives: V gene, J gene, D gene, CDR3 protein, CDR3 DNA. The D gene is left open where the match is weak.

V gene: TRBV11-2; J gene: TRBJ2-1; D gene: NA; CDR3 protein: CASTTYRYLSSYNEQFF; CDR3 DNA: TGTGCCAGCACCACATATCGGTACTTGAGCTCCTACAATGAGCAGTTCTTC
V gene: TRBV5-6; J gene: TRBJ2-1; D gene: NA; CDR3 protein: CASSLRGTSYNEQFF; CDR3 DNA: TGTGCCAGCAGCTTGCGCGGGACCTCCTACAATGAGCAGTTCTTC
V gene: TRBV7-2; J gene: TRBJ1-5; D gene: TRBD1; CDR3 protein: CASSLSGGRIQPQHF; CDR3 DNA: TGTGCCAGCAGCTTGTCAGGGGGTAGGATTCAGCCCCAGCATTTT
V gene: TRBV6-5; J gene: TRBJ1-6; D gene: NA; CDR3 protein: CASSYSEQPNSPLHF; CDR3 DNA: TGTGCCAGCAGTTACTCGGAACAGCCAAATTCACCCCTCCACTTT
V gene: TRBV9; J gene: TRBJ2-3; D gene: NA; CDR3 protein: CASSSYTDTQYF; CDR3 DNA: TGTGCCAGCAGCTCCTACACAGATACGCAGTATTTT
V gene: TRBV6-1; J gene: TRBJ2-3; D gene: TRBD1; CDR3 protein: CASSERTGDSTDTQYF; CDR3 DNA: TGTGCCAGCAGTGAACGGACAGGGGATAGCACAGATACGCAGTATTTT
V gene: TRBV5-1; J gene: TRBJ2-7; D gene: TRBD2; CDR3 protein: CASRPQLAATYEQYF; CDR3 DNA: TGCGCCAGCAGACCTCAGCTAGCGGCCACCTACGAGCAGTACTTC
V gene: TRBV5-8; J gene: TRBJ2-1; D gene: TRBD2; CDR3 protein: CASSWRQGFGLAGGYNEQFF; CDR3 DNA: TGTGCCAGCAGCTGGAGACAGGGGTTCGGACTAGCGGGAGGGTACAATGAGCAGTTCTTC
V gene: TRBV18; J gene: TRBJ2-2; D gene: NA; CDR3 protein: CASSRTTADLTGELFF; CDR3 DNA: TGTGCCAGCTCACGAACTACAGCGGACCTCACCGGGGAGCTGTTTTTT
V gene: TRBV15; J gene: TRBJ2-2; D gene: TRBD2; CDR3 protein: CATSSASGGAGELFF; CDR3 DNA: TGTGCCACCAGCAGTGCTAGCGGGGGGGCCGGGGAGCTGTTTTTT